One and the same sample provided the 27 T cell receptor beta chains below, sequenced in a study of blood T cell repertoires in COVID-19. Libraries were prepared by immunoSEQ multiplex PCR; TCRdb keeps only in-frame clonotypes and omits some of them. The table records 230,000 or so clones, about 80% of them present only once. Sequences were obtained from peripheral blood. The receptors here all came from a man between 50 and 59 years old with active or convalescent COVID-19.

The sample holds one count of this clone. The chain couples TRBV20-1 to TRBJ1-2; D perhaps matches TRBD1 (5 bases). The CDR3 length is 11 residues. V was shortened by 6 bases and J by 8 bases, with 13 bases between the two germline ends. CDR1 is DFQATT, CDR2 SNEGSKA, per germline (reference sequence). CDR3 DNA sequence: TGCAGTGCAACCCGGGGGGACGGCTACACCTTC. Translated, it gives CSATRGDGYTF.

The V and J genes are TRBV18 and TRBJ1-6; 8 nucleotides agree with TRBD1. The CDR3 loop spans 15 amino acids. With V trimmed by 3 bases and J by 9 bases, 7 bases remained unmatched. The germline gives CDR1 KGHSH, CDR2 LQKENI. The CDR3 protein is CASSPGQGVGSPLHF. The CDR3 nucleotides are TGTGCCAGCTCACCTGGACAGGGTGTGGGTTCACCCCTCCACTTT.

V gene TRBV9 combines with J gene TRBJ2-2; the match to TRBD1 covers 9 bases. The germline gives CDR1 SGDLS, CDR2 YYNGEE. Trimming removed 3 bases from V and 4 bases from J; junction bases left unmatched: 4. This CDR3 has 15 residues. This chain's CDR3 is CASSGQGDLTGELFF. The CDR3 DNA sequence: TGTGCCAGCAGCGGACAGGGGGATCTCACCGGGGAGCTGTTTTTT.

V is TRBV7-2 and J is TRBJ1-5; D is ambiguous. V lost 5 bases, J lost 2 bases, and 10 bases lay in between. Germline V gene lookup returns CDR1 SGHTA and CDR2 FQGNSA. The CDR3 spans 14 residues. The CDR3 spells CASSPTPGNQPQHF. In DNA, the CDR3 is TGTGCCAGCAGCCCCACCCCAGGCAATCAGCCCCAGCATTTT.

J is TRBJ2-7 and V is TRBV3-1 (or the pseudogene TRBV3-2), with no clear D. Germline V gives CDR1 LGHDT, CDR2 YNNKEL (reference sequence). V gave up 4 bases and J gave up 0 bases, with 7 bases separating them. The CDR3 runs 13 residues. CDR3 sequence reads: CASSPPGSYEQYF. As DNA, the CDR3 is TGTGCCAGCAGCCCCCCGGGCTCCTACGAGCAGTACTTC.

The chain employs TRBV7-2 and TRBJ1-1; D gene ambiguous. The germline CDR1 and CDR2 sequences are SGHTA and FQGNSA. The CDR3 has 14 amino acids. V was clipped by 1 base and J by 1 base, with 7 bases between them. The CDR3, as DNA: TGTGCCAGCAGCTTAGGAGTCACGAACACTGAAGCTTTCTTT. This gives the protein CASSLGVTNTEAFF.

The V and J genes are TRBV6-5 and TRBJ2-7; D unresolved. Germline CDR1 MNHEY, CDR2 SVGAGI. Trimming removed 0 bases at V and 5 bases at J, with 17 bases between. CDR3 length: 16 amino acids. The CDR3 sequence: CASSYSSYTVSHEQYF. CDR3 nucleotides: TGTGCCAGCAGTTACTCGTCGTATACAGTATCCCACGAGCAGTACTTC.

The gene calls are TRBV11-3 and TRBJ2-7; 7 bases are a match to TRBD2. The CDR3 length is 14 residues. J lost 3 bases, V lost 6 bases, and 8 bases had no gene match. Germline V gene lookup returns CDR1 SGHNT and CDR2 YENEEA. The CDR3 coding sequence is TGTGCCAGCAGTAGGGAGCGGGGAGACTACGAGCAGTACTTC. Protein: CASSRERGDYEQYF.

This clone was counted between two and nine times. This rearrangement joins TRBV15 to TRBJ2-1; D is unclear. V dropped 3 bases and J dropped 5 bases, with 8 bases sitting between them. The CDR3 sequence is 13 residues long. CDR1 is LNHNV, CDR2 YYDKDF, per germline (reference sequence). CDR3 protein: CATSSEGDNEQFF. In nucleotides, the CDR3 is TGTGCCACCAGCAGCGAAGGAGACAATGAGCAGTTCTTC.

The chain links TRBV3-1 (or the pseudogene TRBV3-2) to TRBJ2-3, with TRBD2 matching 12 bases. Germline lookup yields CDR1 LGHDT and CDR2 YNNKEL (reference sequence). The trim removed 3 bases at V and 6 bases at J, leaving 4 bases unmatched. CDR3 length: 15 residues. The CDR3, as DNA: TGTGCCAGCAGCCAGACTAGCGGGGGAGGCGATACGCAGTATTTT. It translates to CASSQTSGGGDTQYF.

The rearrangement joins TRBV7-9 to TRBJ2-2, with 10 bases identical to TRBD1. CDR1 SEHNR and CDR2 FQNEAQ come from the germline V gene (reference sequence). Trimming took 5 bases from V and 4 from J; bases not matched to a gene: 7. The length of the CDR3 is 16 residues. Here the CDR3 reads CASSTRDRGLTGELFF. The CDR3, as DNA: TGTGCCAGCAGCACCCGGGACAGGGGTCTCACCGGGGAGCTGTTTTTT.

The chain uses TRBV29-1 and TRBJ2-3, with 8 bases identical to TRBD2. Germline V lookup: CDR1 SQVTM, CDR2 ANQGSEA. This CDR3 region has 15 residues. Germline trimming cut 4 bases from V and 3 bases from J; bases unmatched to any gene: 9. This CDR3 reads CSVGSVAGGTDTQYF. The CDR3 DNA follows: TGCAGCGTTGGGTCGGTGGCGGGGGGAACAGATACGCAGTATTTT.

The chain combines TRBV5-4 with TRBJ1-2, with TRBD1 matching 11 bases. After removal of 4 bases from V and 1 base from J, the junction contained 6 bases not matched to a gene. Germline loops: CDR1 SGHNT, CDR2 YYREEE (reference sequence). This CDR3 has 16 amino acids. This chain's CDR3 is CASSPGTGGGNYGYTF. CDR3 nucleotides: TGTGCCAGCAGCCCCGGGACAGGGGGTGGTAACTATGGCTACACCTTC.

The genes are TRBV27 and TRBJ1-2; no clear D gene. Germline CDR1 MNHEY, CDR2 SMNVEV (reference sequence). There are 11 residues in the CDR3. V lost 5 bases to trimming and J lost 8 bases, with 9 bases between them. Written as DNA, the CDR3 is TGTGCCAGCAGTCCCGGGTACGGCTACACCTTC. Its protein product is CASSPGYGYTF.

CDR3 bases: TGTGCCAGCAGCTACCGGGGGTCAGCCCAAGCTTTCTTT. Translation gives CASSYRGSAQAFF. The chain carries TRBV5-4 and TRBJ1-1, with TRBD1 as a possible D gene (5 bases). V was trimmed by 3 bases and J by 9 bases, leaving 15 bases between them. The CDR3 length is 13 residues. CDR1 and CDR2 from the germline V gene are SGHNT and YYREEE (reference sequence).

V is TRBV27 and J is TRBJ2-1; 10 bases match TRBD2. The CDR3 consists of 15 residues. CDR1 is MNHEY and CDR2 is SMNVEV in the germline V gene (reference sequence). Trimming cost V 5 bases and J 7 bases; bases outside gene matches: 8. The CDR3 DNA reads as TGTGCCAGCAGTCACAGCGGGGGGGCGGGGAATGAGCAGTTCTTC. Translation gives CASSHSGGAGNEQFF.

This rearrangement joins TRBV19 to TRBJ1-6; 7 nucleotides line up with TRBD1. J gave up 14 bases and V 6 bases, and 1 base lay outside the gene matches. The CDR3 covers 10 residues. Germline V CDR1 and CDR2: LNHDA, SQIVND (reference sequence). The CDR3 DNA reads TGTGCCAGTAGCGGGACAGCCCTCCACTTT. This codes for CASSGTALHF. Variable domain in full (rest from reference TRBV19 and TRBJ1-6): DGGITQSPKYLFRKEGQNVTLSCEQNLNHDAMYWYRQDPGQGLRLIYYSQIVNDFQKGDIAEGYSVSREKKESFPLTVTSAQKNPTAFYLCASSGTALHFGNGTRLTVT.

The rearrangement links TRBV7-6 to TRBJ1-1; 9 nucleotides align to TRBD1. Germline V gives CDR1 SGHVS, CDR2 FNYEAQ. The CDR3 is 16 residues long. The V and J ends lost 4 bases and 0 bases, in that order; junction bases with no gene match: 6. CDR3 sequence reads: CASSSPGQGLNTEAFF. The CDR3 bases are TGTGCCAGCAGCTCCCCGGGACAGGGCCTGAACACTGAAGCTTTCTTT.

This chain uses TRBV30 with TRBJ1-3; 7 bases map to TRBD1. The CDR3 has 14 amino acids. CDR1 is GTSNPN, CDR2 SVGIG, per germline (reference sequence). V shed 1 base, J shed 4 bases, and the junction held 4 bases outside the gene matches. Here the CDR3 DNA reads TGTGCCTGGAGTGGGACAGGTGGGGGAAACACCATATATTTT. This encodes CAWSGTGGGNTIYF.

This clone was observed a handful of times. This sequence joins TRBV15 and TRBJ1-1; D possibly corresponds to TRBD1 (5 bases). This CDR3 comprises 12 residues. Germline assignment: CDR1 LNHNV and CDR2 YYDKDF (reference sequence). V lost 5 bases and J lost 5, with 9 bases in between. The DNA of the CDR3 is TGTGCCACCAGCCTCGGGGGGACTGAAGCTTTCTTT. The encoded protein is CATSLGGTEAFF.

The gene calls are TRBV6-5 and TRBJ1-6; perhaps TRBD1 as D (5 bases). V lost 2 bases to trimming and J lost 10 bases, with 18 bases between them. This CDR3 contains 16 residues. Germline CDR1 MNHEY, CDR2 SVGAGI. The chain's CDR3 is CASSYPQGQAWSPLHF. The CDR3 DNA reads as TGTGCCAGCAGTTACCCGCAGGGTCAGGCTTGGTCACCCCTCCACTTT.

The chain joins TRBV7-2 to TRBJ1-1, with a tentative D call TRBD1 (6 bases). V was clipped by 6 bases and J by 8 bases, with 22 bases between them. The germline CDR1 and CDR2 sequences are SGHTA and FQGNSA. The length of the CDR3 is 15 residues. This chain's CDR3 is CASRSSGHLSGEAFF. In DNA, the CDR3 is TGTGCCAGCAGGTCCTCGGGACACTTATCGGGCGAAGCTTTCTTT.

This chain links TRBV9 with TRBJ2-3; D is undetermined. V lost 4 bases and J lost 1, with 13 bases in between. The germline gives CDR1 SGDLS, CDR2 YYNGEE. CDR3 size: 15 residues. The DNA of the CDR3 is TGTGCCAGCAGCCAGTTGCCTAGTGGCACAGATACGCAGTATTTT. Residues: CASSQLPSGTDTQYF.

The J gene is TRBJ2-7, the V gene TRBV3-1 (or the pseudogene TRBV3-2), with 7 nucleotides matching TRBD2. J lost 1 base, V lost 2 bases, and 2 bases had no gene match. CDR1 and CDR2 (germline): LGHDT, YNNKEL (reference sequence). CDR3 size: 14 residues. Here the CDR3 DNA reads TGTGCCAGCAGCCAAACTAGCGCTTCCTACGAGCAGTACTTC. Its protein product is CASSQTSASYEQYF.

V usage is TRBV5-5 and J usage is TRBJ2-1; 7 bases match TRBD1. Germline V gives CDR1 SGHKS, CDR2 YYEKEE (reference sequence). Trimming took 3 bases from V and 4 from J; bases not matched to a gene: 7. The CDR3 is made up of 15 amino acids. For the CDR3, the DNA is TGTGCCAGCAGCTCGGCCGGGACAGCTTACAATGAGCAGTTCTTC. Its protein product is CASSSAGTAYNEQFF.

This CDR3 reads CASTGSIPGVGGANVLTF. The CDR3 DNA follows: TGTGCCAGCACCGGATCAATCCCGGGGGTAGGTGGGGCCAACGTCCTGACTTTC. This chain connects TRBV27 to TRBJ2-6, with a weak D call TRBD2 (6 bases). This CDR3 has 18 amino acids. CDR1 and CDR2 (germline): MNHEY, SMNVEV (reference sequence). The V end lost 7 bases, the J end lost 3 bases, and 22 bases lay between the germline ends. Looking up the rest from reference TRBV27 and TRBJ2-6 gives the full variable domain: EAQVTQNPRYLITVTGKKLTVTCSQNMNHEYMSWYRQDPGLGLRQIYYSMNVEVTDKGDVPEGYKVSRKEKRNFPLILESPSPNQTSLYFCASTGSIPGVGGANVLTFGAGSRLTVL.

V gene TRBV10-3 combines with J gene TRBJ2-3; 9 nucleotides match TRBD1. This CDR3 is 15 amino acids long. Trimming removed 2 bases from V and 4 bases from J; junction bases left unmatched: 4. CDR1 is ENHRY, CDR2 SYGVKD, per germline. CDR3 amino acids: CAISEGTGSSDTQYF. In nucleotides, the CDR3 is TGTGCCATCAGTGAGGGGACAGGGTCGTCAGATACGCAGTATTTT.